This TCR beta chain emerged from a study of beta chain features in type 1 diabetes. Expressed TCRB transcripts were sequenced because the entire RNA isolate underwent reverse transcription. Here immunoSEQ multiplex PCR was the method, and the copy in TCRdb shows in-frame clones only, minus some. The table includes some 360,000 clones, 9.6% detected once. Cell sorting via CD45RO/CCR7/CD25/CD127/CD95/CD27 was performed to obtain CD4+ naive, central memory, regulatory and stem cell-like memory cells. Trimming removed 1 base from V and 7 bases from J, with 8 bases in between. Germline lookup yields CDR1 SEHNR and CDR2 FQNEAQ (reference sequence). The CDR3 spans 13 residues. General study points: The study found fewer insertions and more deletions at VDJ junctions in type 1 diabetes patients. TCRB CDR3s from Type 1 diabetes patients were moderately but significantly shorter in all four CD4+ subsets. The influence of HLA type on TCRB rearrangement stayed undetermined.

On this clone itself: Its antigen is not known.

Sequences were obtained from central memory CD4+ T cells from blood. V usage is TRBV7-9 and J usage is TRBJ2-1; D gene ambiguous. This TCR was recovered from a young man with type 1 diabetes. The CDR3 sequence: CASSLGQENEQFF. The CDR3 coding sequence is TGTGCCAGCAGCTTAGGCCAGGAGAATGAGCAGTTCTTC.